The sequence of this T cell receptor beta chain was determined in a study of T-cell memory formation after mild COVID-19. Trimming took 4 bases from V and 5 from J; bases not matched to a gene: 4. The CDR3 loop spans 15 amino acids. This clonotype was recorded a few times. TCR alpha and TCR beta cDNA libraries with sample barcodes and UMIs came from 5'RACE using constant-segment primers. TCRdb reprocessed the 5' RACE reads with MiXCR, giving one entry per CDR3 protein. The sample yields a few hundred thousand distinct CDR3 sequences, 25% to 30% seen once. The specimen sequenced was PBMCs or a T cell subset sorted from them (not recorded which). The source of this sequence is an adult woman who had mild COVID-19 (a few samples of this study predate the infection). Cell type and time point are not known. J is TRBJ2-2 and V is TRBV12-3 or TRBV12-4; TRBD2 matches at 10 bases. CDR3 in DNA: TGTGCCAGCAGTTCGGGACTAGCGCGAACCGGGGAGCTGTTTTTT. It encodes CASSSGLARTGELFF.